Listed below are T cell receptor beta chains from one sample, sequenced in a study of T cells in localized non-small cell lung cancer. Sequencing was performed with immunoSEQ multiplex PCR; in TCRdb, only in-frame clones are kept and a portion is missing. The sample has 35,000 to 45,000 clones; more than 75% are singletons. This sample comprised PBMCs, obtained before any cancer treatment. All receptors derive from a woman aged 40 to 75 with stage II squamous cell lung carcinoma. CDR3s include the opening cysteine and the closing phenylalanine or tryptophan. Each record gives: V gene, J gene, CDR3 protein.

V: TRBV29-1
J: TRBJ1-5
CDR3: CSVEVTGENQPQHF

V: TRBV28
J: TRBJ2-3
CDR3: CASSTTGTTDTQYF

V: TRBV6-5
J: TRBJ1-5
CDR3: CASSTRENQPQHF

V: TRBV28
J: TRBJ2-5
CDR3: CASSVAGQRTLETQYF

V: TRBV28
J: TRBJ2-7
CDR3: CASSGAAAGGYEQYF

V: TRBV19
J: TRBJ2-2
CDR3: CASSPTGAGELFF

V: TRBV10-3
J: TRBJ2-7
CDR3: CAISTPGTGYEQYF

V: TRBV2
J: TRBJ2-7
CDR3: CASSEAPAGNEQYF

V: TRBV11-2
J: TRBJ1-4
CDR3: CASSEGSGFANEKLFF

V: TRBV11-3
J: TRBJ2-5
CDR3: CASSLGLGGRQETQYF

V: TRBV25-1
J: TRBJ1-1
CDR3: CASTLGHDAEAFF

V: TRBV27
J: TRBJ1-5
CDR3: CASRRNGGYNQPQHF

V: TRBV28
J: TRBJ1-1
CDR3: CASGGQFTEAFF

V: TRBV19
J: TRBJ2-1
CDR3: CATKATGGRLSYNEQFF

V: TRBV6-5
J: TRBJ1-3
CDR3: CASSYSPSSGNTIYF

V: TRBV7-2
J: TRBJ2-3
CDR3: CASSFWDSRTDTQYF

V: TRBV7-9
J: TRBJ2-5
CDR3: CASGVVPTGAKETQYF

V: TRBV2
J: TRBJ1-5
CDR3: CASRREGDGNQPQHF

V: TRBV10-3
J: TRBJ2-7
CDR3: CAISESAGVTYEQYF

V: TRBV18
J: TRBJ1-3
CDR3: CASSPPGQGTGNTIYF

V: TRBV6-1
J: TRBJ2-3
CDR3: CASTLGDLTDTQYF

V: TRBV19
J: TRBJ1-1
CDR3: CASSRSLGQPVDTEAFF

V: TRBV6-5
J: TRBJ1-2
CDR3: CASRTQGVIYGYTF

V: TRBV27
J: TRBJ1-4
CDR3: CASSLGGTKLFF

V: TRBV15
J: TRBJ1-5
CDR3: CATSTLMNQPQHF

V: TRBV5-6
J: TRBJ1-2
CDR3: CASSRVSRIYGYTF

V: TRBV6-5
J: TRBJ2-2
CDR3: CASSRRSVSGELFF

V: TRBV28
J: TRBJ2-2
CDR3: CASRERTGELFF

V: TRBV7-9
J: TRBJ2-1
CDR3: CASSLVEDEQFF

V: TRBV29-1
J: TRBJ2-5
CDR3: CSVDPSGLGGTQYF

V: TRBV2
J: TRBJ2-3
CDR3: CASSVADGDTQYF

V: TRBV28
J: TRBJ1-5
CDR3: CASSLGDRVNQPQHF

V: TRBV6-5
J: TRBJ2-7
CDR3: CASSYSLAGQHYEQYF

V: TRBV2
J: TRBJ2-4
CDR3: CASARELAGFIAKNIQYF

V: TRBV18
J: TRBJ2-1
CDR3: CASSRMRGTGDNEQFF

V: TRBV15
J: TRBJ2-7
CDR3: CATSRVPPDPYEQYF

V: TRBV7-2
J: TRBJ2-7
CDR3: CASSLDRGREQYF

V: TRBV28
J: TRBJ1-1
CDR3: CASSSGEGQPGF

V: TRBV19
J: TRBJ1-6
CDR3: CASSIWNSPLHF

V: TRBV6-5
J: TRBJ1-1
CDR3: CASTPLGGASHEAFF

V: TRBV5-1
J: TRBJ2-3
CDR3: CASSLPGLAGGTQYF

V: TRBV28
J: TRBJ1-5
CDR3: CASRYDRGNQPQHF

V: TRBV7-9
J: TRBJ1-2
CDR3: CASSPGQGKDGYTF

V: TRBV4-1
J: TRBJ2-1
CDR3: CASSRLEGPYNEQFF

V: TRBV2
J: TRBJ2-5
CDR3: CASSEGRQGGRQETQYF